The 20 T cell receptor beta chains below come from one sample, sequenced in a study of OX40 agonist ivuxolimab in advanced cancers. Libraries were prepared through the immunoSEQ multiplex PCR assay. Sourced from immuneACCESS, this table was stored by TCRdb with only in-frame sequences that have V and J called. A share of the clones is absent; for the studies checked, an unresolved V gene accounts for under half, and the remainder has no known explanation. The sample data list fewer than 25,000 clones, and about 70% of these were observed just once. About 13% of the sample belongs to the ten largest clones. The specimen comprised CD4+ or CD8+ T cells sorted from blood, sampled in a trial of the OX40 agonist ivuxolimab. These receptors were collected from an adult with an advanced solid tumor such as melanoma, head and neck, liver or kidney cancer.

With regard to this clone: At one boundary the junction diverges from the germline segment, which might be a read error. The chain joins TRBV10-3 to TRBJ2-1; TRBD2 agrees at 7 bases. The CDR3 extends over 13 amino acids. Looked up from germline, CDR1 is ENHRY and CDR2 is SYGVKD. CDR3 amino acids: CASSIGRGNEQFF. The CDR3 coding sequence is TGTGCCAGCAGTATCGGGCGGGGGAATGAGCAGTTCTTC.

The chain couples TRBV25-1 to TRBJ1-1; TRBD1 aligns across 7 bases. Germline CDR1 and CDR2: MGHDK and SYGVNS. J was trimmed by 0 bases and V by 1 base; bases with no gene match: 11. The CDR3 runs to 18 residues. The CDR3 protein is CASSELKQGPTMNTEAFF. The CDR3 DNA follows: TGTGCCAGCAGTGAATTGAAACAGGGGCCAACCATGAACACTGAAGCTTTCTTT.

V and J are TRBV5-1 and TRBJ2-3; D gene uncertain. CDR3 length: 14 amino acids. Germline V CDR1 and CDR2: SGHRS, YFSETQ. Deletions cut 1 base from V and 0 bases from J, with 6 bases between. As DNA, the CDR3 is TGCGCCAGCAGCTTGTCTGGAAGCACAGATACGCAGTATTTT. Protein sequence: CASSLSGSTDTQYF.

This chain connects TRBV21-1 to TRBJ1-2; the DNA was not used to check the table's D call, TRBD1. TRBV21-1 is a known pseudogene. The CDR3 runs 14 residues. CDR3 loop: CASSKGTQGYGYTF. Here the CDR3 DNA reads TGTGCCAGCAGCAAAGGGACACAGGGCTATGGCTACACCTTC.

This clone came up once. This chain uses TRBV5-1 with TRBJ1-2; no clear D gene. The CDR3 is 14 residues long. Germline lookup yields CDR1 SGHRS and CDR2 YFSETQ. V lost 0 bases and J lost 3, with 9 bases in between. The CDR3 is CASSLAGSHYGYTF. The CDR3 DNA reads TGCGCCAGCAGCTTGGCGGGGTCTCACTATGGCTACACCTTC.

The chain carries TRBV6-5 and TRBJ2-5; 7 nucleotides agree with TRBD2. The DNA end is more similar to TRBJ2-7, so the J call may be wrong. Germline lookup yields CDR1 MNHEY and CDR2 SVGAGI. CDR3 length equals 16 residues. Here the CDR3 reads CASSFLSGDFSYEQYF. Here the CDR3 DNA reads TGTGCCAGCAGTTTTTTAAGCGGGGACTTCTCCTACGAGCAGTACTTC.

The chain combines TRBV28 with TRBJ2-6, with D maybe TRBD1 (6 bases). V was shortened by 5 bases and J by 1 base, with 18 bases between the two germline ends. The CDR3 loop spans 18 amino acids. Germline assignment: CDR1 MDHEN and CDR2 SYDVKM. The CDR3 DNA sequence: TGTGCCAGCAGTATCCACAGGGACATGCTATCTGGGGCCAACGTCCTGACTTTC. Amino acids: CASSIHRDMLSGANVLTF.

In this sample, this clone turned up many times. This sequence joins TRBV19 and TRBJ1-3; D not resolved. CDR3 length: 17 residues. Germline V gives CDR1 LNHDA, CDR2 SQIVND (reference sequence). V lost 4 bases and J 0 bases, leaving 16 bases between the germline ends. The CDR3: CASSKVDGSFSGNTIYF. The CDR3, as DNA: TGTGCCAGTAGTAAGGTTGACGGAAGCTTCTCTGGAAACACCATATATTTT.

The DNA of the CDR3 is TGTGCCAGCAGGCGATCGGGACAGGGGGTTAGTGGCTACACCTTC. Translating it yields CASRRSGQGVSGYTF. The rearrangement uses TRBV6-6 and TRBJ1-2; 11 bases line up with TRBD1. Trimming cost V 6 bases and J 7 bases; bases outside gene matches: 10. Germline V gene data show CDR1 as MNHNY and CDR2 as SVGAGI (reference sequence). This CDR3 comprises 15 residues.

The chain joins TRBV11-2 to TRBJ2-5; 8 bases line up with TRBD1. The CDR3 is 16 amino acids. CDR1 SGHAT and CDR2 FQNNGV come from the germline V gene. V gave up 1 base and J gave up 5 bases; unmatched junction bases: 9. CDR3 sequence reads: CASSLAAGGWGETQYF. In DNA, the CDR3 is TGTGCCAGCAGCTTAGCCGCAGGGGGCTGGGGGGAGACCCAGTACTTC.

The chain combines TRBV4-3 with TRBJ1-1; TRBD1 matches at 7 bases. With 4 bases clipped from V and 1 base from J, the junction kept 6 bases outside the gene matches. CDR3 length equals 15 residues. Germline CDR1 LGHNA, CDR2 YSLEER. DNA of the CDR3: TGCGCCAGCAGCCCTCGGACAGGACCGAACACTGAAGCTTTCTTT. The encoded protein is CASSPRTGPNTEAFF.

This clone has a handful of counts. The chain has TRBV6-1 and TRBJ2-7; D not certain. Germline V CDR1 and CDR2: MNHNS, SASEGT. This CDR3 contains 13 residues. Trimming took 0 bases from V and 3 from J, leaving 6 bases between them. CDR3 residues: CASSEARHYEQYF. Here the CDR3 DNA reads TGTGCCAGCAGTGAAGCGCGGCACTACGAGCAGTACTTC.

The chain is built from TRBV5-1 and TRBJ1-2; 11 nucleotides align to TRBD1. This CDR3 is built from 15 residues. Germline CDR1 SGHRS, CDR2 YFSETQ. J lost 8 bases, V lost 3 bases, and 9 bases had no gene match. In DNA form, the CDR3 reads TGCGCCAGCAGCTCCCGGACAGGGGGCCCCCCGGGCTACACCTTC. Residues: CASSSRTGGPPGYTF.

This chain uses TRBV6-6 with TRBJ2-1; D remains unclear. The length of the CDR3 is 15 residues. With 6 bases removed from V and 0 bases from J, the gap between germline ends came to 12 bases. Germline V CDR1 and CDR2: MNHNY, SVGAGI (reference sequence). CDR3 coding DNA: TGTGCCAGCAGATTTCCAGGTAGCTCCTACAATGAGCAGTTCTTC. Translation gives CASRFPGSSYNEQFF.

CDR3: CASSQEWNNEQFF. DNA of the CDR3: TGTGCCAGCAGCCAAGAATGGAACAATGAGCAGTTCTTC. The chain carries TRBV4-2 and TRBJ2-1; D remains unclear. CDR3 length equals 13 residues. Between the trimmed V and J ends, which lost 0 bases and 5 bases, there was a span of 5 bases. Germline-derived CDR1 and CDR2 are LGHNA and YNFKEQ.

The table lists this clone with a few counts. V is TRBV5-5 and J is TRBJ2-7; 11 bases align to TRBD2. V lost 3 bases to trimming and J lost 3 bases; unmatched junction nucleotides: 2. The germline V gene has CDR1 SGHKS and CDR2 YYEKEE (reference sequence). The CDR3 has 14 residues. The CDR3 DNA reads TGTGCCAGCAGCTCCCTAGCGGGAGGCTACGAGCAGTACTTC. It translates to CASSSLAGGYEQYF.

This clone was picked up a small number of times. This chain connects TRBV5-8 to TRBJ2-1; D ambiguous. The germline V gene encodes CDR1 SGHTS and CDR2 YDEGEE. V lost 4 bases and J lost 10, with 9 bases in between. This CDR3 contains 11 residues. CDR3 DNA: TGTGCCAGCAGCCCGGGTGTAGAGCAGTTCTTC. Protein sequence: CASSPGVEQFF. The variable domain in full, completed from reference TRBV5-8 and TRBJ2-1, reads EAGVTQSPTHLIKTRGQQATLRCSPISGHTSVYWYQQALGLGLQFLLWYDEGEERNRGNFPPRFSGRQFPNYSSELNVNALELEDSALYLCASSPGVEQFFGPGTRLTVL.

The chain carries TRBV4-3 and TRBJ2-3, with 7 bases aligning to TRBD2. Per germline, CDR1 LGHNA and CDR2 YSLEER. This CDR3 has 16 amino acids. Unmatched junction bases numbered 6, after V lost 0 bases and J lost 3 bases. CDR3 coding DNA: TGCGCCAGCAGCCAAGACTGGGGGGGGGAAACAGATACGCAGTATTTT. Translation gives CASSQDWGGETDTQYF.

The chain carries TRBV28 and TRBJ2-7, with 7 bases aligning to TRBD2. The V segment lost 5 bases and the J segment 6 bases; nucleotides outside the gene matches: 7. The germline gives CDR1 MDHEN, CDR2 SYDVKM. This CDR3 spans 13 amino acids. The CDR3 reads CASSPGGISEQYF. In DNA form, the CDR3 reads TGTGCCAGCAGTCCCGGGGGGATCTCCGAGCAGTACTTC.

The J gene is TRBJ2-7, the V gene TRBV6-4, with D perhaps TRBD1 (5 bases). The V and J ends lost 6 bases and 6 bases respectively, with 18 bases between them. From germline, CDR1 is MRHNA and CDR2 SNTAGT. The CDR3 has 14 amino acids. CDR3 sequence reads: CASSQPSGLCEQYF. Written as DNA, the CDR3 is TGTGCCAGCAGCCAACCATCAGGGTTATGCGAGCAGTACTTC.